The present entry profiles one T cell receptor (beta chain) with its context. The antigen is undetermined. The CDR3 runs 14 residues. The germline V and J ends were trimmed by 5 bases and 2 bases, with 15 bases remaining between them. The germline CDR1 and CDR2 sequences are SQVTM and ANQGSEA. The sample belongs to a study of cytomegalovirus exposure and HLA in healthy donors. Study-level points and caveats: A later examination showed that TCR association rates differed by HLA locus, with DRB1 most and HLA-C fewest.

The PCR was carried out with 60 Vbeta primers and 13 Jbeta primers. Assay used: immunoSEQ multiplex PCR; TCRdb lists only in-frame clones, some missing. The profile shows 160,000 or so clones, around 78% of them singletons. The clonotype was recovered from a man aged 40-49 years in good health and CMV-seronegative. This sequence joins TRBV29-1 and TRBJ2-5; tentatively, D is TRBD2 (6 bases). Input material: PBMCs. The CDR3 nucleotides read TGCAGCGTTCAACGGGGACTGGGACAAGAGACCCAGTACTTC. This sequence encodes CSVQRGLGQETQYF.